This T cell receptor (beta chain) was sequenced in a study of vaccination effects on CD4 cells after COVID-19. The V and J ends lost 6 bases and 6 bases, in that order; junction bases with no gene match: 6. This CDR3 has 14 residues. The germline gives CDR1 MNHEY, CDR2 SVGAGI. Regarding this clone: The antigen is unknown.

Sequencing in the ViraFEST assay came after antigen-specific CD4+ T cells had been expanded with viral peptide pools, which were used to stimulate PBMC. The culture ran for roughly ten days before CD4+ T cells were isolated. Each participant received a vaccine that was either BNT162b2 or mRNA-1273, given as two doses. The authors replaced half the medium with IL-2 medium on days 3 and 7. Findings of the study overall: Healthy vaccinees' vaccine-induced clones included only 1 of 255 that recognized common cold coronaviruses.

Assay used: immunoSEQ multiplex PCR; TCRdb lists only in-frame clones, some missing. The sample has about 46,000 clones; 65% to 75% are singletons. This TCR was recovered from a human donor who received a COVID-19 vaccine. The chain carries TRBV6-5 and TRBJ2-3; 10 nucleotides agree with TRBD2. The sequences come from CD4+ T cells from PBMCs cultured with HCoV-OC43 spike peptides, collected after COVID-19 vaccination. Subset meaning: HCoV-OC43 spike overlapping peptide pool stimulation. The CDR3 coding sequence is TGTGCCAGCAGCAGAGCGGGAGGGCCGGATACGCAGTATTTT. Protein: CASSRAGGPDTQYF.